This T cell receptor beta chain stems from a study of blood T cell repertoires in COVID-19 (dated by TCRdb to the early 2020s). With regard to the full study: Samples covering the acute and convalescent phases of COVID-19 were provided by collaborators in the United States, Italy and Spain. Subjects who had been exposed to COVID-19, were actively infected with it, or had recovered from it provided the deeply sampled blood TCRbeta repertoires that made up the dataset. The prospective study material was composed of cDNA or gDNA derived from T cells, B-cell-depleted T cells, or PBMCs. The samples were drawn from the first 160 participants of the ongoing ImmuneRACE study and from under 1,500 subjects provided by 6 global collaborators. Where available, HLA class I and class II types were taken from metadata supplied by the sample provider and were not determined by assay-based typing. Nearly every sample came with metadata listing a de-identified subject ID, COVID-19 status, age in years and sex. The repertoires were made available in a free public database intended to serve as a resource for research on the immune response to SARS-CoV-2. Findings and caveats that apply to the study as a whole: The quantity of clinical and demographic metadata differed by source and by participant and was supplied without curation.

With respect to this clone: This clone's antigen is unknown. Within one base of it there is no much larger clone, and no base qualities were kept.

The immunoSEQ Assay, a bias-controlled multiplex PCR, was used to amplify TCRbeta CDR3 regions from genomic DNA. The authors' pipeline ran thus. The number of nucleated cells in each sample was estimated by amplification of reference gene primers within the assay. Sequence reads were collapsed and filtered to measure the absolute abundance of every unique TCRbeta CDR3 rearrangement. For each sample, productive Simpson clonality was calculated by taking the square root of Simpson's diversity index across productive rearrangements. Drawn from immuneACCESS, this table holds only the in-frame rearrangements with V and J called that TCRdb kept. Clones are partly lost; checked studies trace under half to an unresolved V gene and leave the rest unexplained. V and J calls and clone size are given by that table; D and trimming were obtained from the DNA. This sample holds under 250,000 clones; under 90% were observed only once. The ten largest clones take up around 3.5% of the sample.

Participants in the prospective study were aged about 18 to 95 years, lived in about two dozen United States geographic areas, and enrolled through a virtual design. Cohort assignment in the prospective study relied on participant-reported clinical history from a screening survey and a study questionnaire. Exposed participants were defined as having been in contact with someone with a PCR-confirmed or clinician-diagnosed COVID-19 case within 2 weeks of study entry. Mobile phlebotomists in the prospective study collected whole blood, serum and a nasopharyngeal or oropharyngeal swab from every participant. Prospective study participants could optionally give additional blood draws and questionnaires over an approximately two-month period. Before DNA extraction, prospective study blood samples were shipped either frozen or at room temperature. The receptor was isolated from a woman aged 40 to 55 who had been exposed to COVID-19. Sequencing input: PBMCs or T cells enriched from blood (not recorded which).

The CDR3 sequence is CASSIIQLNSPLHF. The nucleotides read TGTGCCAGTAGTATAATACAGCTAAATTCACCCCTCCACTTT. The rearranged chain carries TRBV19 and TRBJ1-6, with the D gene not clear enough to name. From its cysteine to its phenylalanine, the CDR3 spans 14 amino acids. CDR3 DNA only is kept here, 42 bases in frame from base 1. V drops 2 bases and J drops 7 bases, leaving 9 bases in between. Sequences LNHDA (CDR1) and SQIVND (CDR2) are obtained from the germline V gene (reference sequence). The CDR3, completed at both ends by the reference TRBV19 and TRBJ1-6 genes, gives the full variable domain DGGITQSPKYLFRKEGQNVTLSCEQNLNHDAMYWYRQDPGQGLRLIYYSQIVNDFQKGDIAEGYSVSREKKESFPLTVTSAQKNPTAFYLCASSIIQLNSPLHFGNGTRLTVT.